This T cell receptor beta chain is drawn from a study of graft-versus-host responses after intestinal transplantation. Overall study: Anti-thymocyte globulin induction, then tacrolimus and steroids for 3 to 4 years, went to all recipients.

Points from the study as a whole: Declining HvG levels early post-transplant were linked to peak circulating GvH clone levels. GvH clones turned up in recipient marrow; some had shown up first in ileum or blood.

The germline gives CDR1 SNHLY, CDR2 FYNNEI. After removal of 4 bases from V and 1 base from J, the junction contained 6 bases not matched to a gene. This CDR3 spans 16 amino acids. With respect to this clone: No antigen is known for it.

Assay: immunoSEQ multiplex PCR; the TCRdb copy retains only in-frame clones and omits some. In the table there are over 10,000 clones, 93% of which are singletons. The material was PBMCs, obtained 950 to 1,200 days after intestinal transplantation. The chain recombines TRBV2 with TRBJ2-5, with TRBD2 matching over 10 bases. The TCR was taken from a human patient who received an intestinal transplant, so some T cells may come from the graft donor. The CDR3 DNA sequence: TGTGCCAGCAGTGGCATAGCGGGGGGATTCCAAGAGACCCAGTACTTC. The encoded protein is CASSGIAGGFQETQYF.